A single T cell receptor beta chain is shown here with its context. Antigen: not known. The V and J ends lost 4 bases and 9 bases, in that order; junction bases with no gene match: 12. Germline V gene data show CDR1 as SGDLS and CDR2 as YYNGEE. The CDR3 has 15 amino acids. The PCR made use of 60 Vbeta and 13 Jbeta primers. Measured with immunoSEQ multiplex PCR; TCRdb has only the in-frame clones, and not every one. The table for this sample gives roughly 77,000 clones. The data originate from a study of cytomegalovirus exposure and HLA in healthy donors. Study results and caveats: Sequencing artifact likely explains a cluster of highly shared sequence variants. Some V segments (TRBV6-2 and TRBV6-3 among them) were excluded as indistinguishable. In a later analysis, donors in an Asian-associated ancestry cluster reportedly had fewer N-insertions in productive TCRs than the cohort mean. The study listed roughly 160 cytomegalovirus-associated TCR beta chains.

This sequence originates from a female donor in good health and CMV-seropositive. The chain has TRBV9 and TRBJ2-1; 8 nucleotides line up with TRBD1. The material sequenced was PBMCs. CDR3 in DNA: TGTGCCAGCAGCCGCGACCCCGGGACAGGCGGTGAGCAGTTCTTC. This gives the protein CASSRDPGTGGEQFF.